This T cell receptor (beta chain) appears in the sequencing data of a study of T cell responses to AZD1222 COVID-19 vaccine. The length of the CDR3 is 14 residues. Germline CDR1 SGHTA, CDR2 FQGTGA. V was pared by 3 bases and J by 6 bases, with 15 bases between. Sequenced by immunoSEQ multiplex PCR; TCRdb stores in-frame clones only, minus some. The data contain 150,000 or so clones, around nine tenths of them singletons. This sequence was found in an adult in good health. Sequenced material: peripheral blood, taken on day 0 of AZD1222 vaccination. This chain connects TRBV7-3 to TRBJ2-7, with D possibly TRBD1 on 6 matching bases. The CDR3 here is CASSLEQGSSEQYF. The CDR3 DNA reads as TGTGCCAGCAGCTTGGAACAGGGTTCAAGCGAGCAGTACTTC.